These T cell receptor beta chains were read from a single sample in a study of T cells in Graves' hyperthyroidism and ophthalmopathy. One entry per CDR3 protein results from TCRdb running MiXCR on the multiplex PCR reads. Counted here are hundreds of thousands of distinct CDR3 sequences, roughly an eighth occurring once; the ten biggest clones make up roughly 8.3%. The sample comprised blood. Receptor source: a woman under 30 with Graves' hyperthyroidism. Each CDR3 is given with its conserved first and last residue. The D gene is left open where the match is weak. Rows may omit the clone size; those that give it use once, few, many or a size class.

clone size: many; J gene: TRBJ2-1; V gene: TRBV4-2; D gene: -; CDR3 DNA: TGTGCCAGCAGCCAAGATATAGGTAGGAGTTCTGAGCAGTTCTTC; CDR3 protein: CASSQDIGRSSEQFF
clone size: many; J gene: TRBJ2-1; V gene: TRBV7-9; D gene: -; CDR3 DNA: TGTGCCAGCAGCTTCAGCAACAATGAGCAGTTCTTC; CDR3 protein: CASSFSNNEQFF
clone size: many; J gene: TRBJ1-2; V gene: TRBV5-1; D gene: TRBD1; CDR3 DNA: TGCGCCAGCAGCTTGGGGGACAGCTTCTATGGCTACACCTTC; CDR3 protein: CASSLGDSFYGYTF
clone size: few; J gene: TRBJ2-1; V gene: TRBV9; D gene: TRBD2; CDR3 DNA: TGTGCCAGCAGCGTAGCGTCTAGCGGGAGCCTTGAGCAGTTCTTC; CDR3 protein: CASSVASSGSLEQFF
clone size: -; J gene: TRBJ2-2; V gene: TRBV6-1; D gene: -; CDR3 DNA: TGTGCCAGCAGACCACGCGGCGGCCCCGGGGAGCTGTTTTTT; CDR3 protein: CASRPRGGPGELFF
clone size: many; J gene: TRBJ2-7; V gene: TRBV20-1; D gene: -; CDR3 DNA: TGCAGTGCCCGGGCCCCCTACGAGCAGTACTTC; CDR3 protein: CSARAPYEQYF
clone size: many; J gene: TRBJ1-6; V gene: TRBV6-5; D gene: -; CDR3 DNA: TGTGCCAGCAGTTACGTGGCGGAGAATTCACCCCTCCACTTT; CDR3 protein: CASSYVAENSPLHF
clone size: -; J gene: TRBJ2-1; V gene: TRBV7-9; D gene: -; CDR3 DNA: TGTGCCAGCAGCTCCTCCGGGACCCCACAGCAGTTCTTC; CDR3 protein: CASSSSGTPQQFF
clone size: many; J gene: TRBJ1-1; V gene: TRBV5-1; D gene: -; CDR3 DNA: TGCGCCAGCCAGGGCGCGGGGATGAACACTGAAGCTTTCTTT; CDR3 protein: CASQGAGMNTEAFF
clone size: many; J gene: TRBJ1-1; V gene: TRBV7-9; D gene: -; CDR3 DNA: TGTGCCAGCAGCTTACTCCAGGGTACTGAAGCTTTCTTT; CDR3 protein: CASSLLQGTEAFF
clone size: many; J gene: TRBJ2-7; V gene: TRBV2; D gene: -; CDR3 DNA: TGTGCCAGCAGTGAATCTCTCGGGGGTTACGAGCAGTACTTC; CDR3 protein: CASSESLGGYEQYF
clone size: many; J gene: TRBJ2-7; V gene: TRBV15; D gene: -; CDR3 DNA: TGTGCCACCAGCAGAGGCCCCAGCGGCCCCTACGAGCAGTACTTC; CDR3 protein: CATSRGPSGPYEQYF
clone size: many; J gene: TRBJ1-2; V gene: TRBV14; D gene: TRBD1; CDR3 DNA: TGTGCCAGCAGCCTGACAGGGCGAAGCTACACCTTC; CDR3 protein: CASSLTGRSYTF
clone size: many; J gene: TRBJ1-5; V gene: TRBV6-1; D gene: -; CDR3 DNA: TGTGCCAGCAACCACGGGGACCCACGACTGCCCCAGCATTTT; CDR3 protein: CASNHGDPRLPQHF
clone size: few; J gene: TRBJ1-3; V gene: TRBV18; D gene: -; CDR3 DNA: TGTGCCAGCTCACCGGGGTCAACTGGAAACACCATATATTTT; CDR3 protein: CASSPGSTGNTIYF
clone size: few; J gene: TRBJ1-6; V gene: TRBV9; D gene: -; CDR3 DNA: TGTGCCAGCAGCGTCGATACGCATTCACCCCTCCACTTT; CDR3 protein: CASSVDTHSPLHF
clone size: few; J gene: TRBJ2-1; V gene: TRBV9; D gene: TRBD2; CDR3 DNA: TGTGCCAGCAGCGTAGAAGGTAGCGGGGGGCGGAGTGAGCAGTTCTTC; CDR3 protein: CASSVEGSGGRSEQFF
clone size: few; J gene: TRBJ2-5; V gene: TRBV14; D gene: -; CDR3 DNA: TGTGCCAGCAGCCAAGTCTACGAGACCCAGTACTTC; CDR3 protein: CASSQVYETQYF
clone size: many; J gene: TRBJ1-2; V gene: TRBV6-1; D gene: -; CDR3 DNA: TGTGCCAGCACCCAGGGAGGGTATGGCTACACCTTC; CDR3 protein: CASTQGGYGYTF
clone size: few; J gene: TRBJ2-2; V gene: TRBV7-2; D gene: -; CDR3 DNA: TGTGCCAGCAGCTTTCGGGGGAACACCGGGGAGCTGTTTTTT; CDR3 protein: CASSFRGNTGELFF
clone size: -; J gene: TRBJ1-1; V gene: TRBV28; D gene: -; CDR3 DNA: TGTGCCAGCAGTCTTTCAGGGGTAGAGACTGAAGCTTTCTTT; CDR3 protein: CASSLSGVETEAFF
clone size: many; J gene: TRBJ1-2; V gene: TRBV24-1; D gene: TRBD1; CDR3 DNA: TGTGCCACCAGTGACCCGCCGGGGACAGACAACTATGGCTACACCTTC; CDR3 protein: CATSDPPGTDNYGYTF
clone size: many; J gene: TRBJ2-2; V gene: TRBV11-2; D gene: TRBD2; CDR3 DNA: TGTGCCAGCAGCTCGCTAGCGGGACGGACCGGGGAGCTGTTTTTT; CDR3 protein: CASSSLAGRTGELFF
clone size: many; J gene: TRBJ1-1; V gene: TRBV5-6; D gene: -; CDR3 DNA: TGTGCCAGCAGCGCGGGCGAGCCCACTGAAGCTTTCTTT; CDR3 protein: CASSAGEPTEAFF
clone size: few; J gene: TRBJ2-2; V gene: TRBV20-1; D gene: -; CDR3 DNA: TGCAGTGCTCTTTTCAGCAGGAACACCGGGGAGCTGTTTTTT; CDR3 protein: CSALFSRNTGELFF
clone size: -; J gene: TRBJ1-2; V gene: TRBV29-1; D gene: -; CDR3 DNA: TGCAGCTCCGAAGACGGATCTAACTATGGCTACACCTTC; CDR3 protein: CSSEDGSNYGYTF
clone size: many; J gene: TRBJ2-7; V gene: TRBV11-2; D gene: -; CDR3 DNA: TGTGCCAGCAGCTTAGTTGCAGGGCAGGACTACGAGCAGTACTTC; CDR3 protein: CASSLVAGQDYEQYF
clone size: many; J gene: TRBJ1-4; V gene: TRBV12-3/TRBV12-4; D gene: -; CDR3 DNA: TGTGCCAGCAGTTCCCTCGCCAGGTCCACTAATGAAAAACTGTTTTTT; CDR3 protein: CASSSLARSTNEKLFF
clone size: -; J gene: TRBJ1-2; V gene: TRBV19; D gene: -; CDR3 DNA: TGTGCCAGTAGTATCCTGGGGACGGTCTATGGCTACACCTTC; CDR3 protein: CASSILGTVYGYTF
clone size: many; J gene: TRBJ2-1; V gene: TRBV5-8; D gene: -; CDR3 DNA: TGTGCCAGCAGGGCTAGCGAATACAATGAGCAGTTCTTC; CDR3 protein: CASRASEYNEQFF
clone size: few; J gene: TRBJ1-3; V gene: TRBV11-2; D gene: -; CDR3 DNA: TGTGCCAGCAGCTTCCTCTCTGGAAACACCATATATTTT; CDR3 protein: CASSFLSGNTIYF
clone size: few; J gene: TRBJ1-1; V gene: TRBV30; D gene: -; CDR3 DNA: TGTGCCTGGGGTGAGATGAACACTGAAGCTTTCTTT; CDR3 protein: CAWGEMNTEAFF
clone size: many; J gene: TRBJ1-1; V gene: TRBV9; D gene: -; CDR3 DNA: TGTGCCAGCAGCGTAGGAATTGAGGACACTGAAGCTTTCTTT; CDR3 protein: CASSVGIEDTEAFF
clone size: many; J gene: TRBJ2-7; V gene: TRBV2; D gene: -; CDR3 DNA: TGTGCCAGCAGTGGCACTAGGGTAAACCATTTTTACGAGCAGTACTTC; CDR3 protein: CASSGTRVNHFYEQYF
clone size: many; J gene: TRBJ2-3; V gene: TRBV11-2; D gene: TRBD2; CDR3 DNA: TGTGCCACCAGCTTAGAGGTGGGGGGGACCACAGATACGCAGTATTTT; CDR3 protein: CATSLEVGGTTDTQYF
clone size: many; J gene: TRBJ1-2; V gene: TRBV11-2; D gene: -; CDR3 DNA: TGTGCCAGCAGCTTAGATAGGACAGTCTATGGCTACACCTTC; CDR3 protein: CASSLDRTVYGYTF
clone size: few; J gene: TRBJ2-7; V gene: TRBV10-3; D gene: -; CDR3 DNA: TGTGCCATCAGTGAGTCGACAAGCTCCTACGAGCAGTACTTC; CDR3 protein: CAISESTSSYEQYF
clone size: many; J gene: TRBJ2-5; V gene: TRBV18; D gene: TRBD1; CDR3 DNA: TGTGCCAGCTCACCTAGATCAGGGGGACAAGAGACCCAGTACTTC; CDR3 protein: CASSPRSGGQETQYF
clone size: -; J gene: TRBJ1-1; V gene: TRBV4-1; D gene: -; CDR3 DNA: TGCGCCAGCAGCCAAGGGGGCCCTGAAGCTTTCTTT; CDR3 protein: CASSQGGPEAFF
clone size: many; J gene: TRBJ1-2; V gene: TRBV3-1; D gene: TRBD1; CDR3 DNA: TGTGCCAGCAGCCAAGGCGCCGAGGGGGCGGGTGGCTACACCTTC; CDR3 protein: CASSQGAEGAGGYTF
clone size: many; J gene: TRBJ2-7; V gene: TRBV29-1; D gene: -; CDR3 DNA: TGCAGCGGGGTAACAGGGAGGAACGAGCAGTACTTC; CDR3 protein: CSGVTGRNEQYF
clone size: -; J gene: TRBJ1-3; V gene: TRBV4-2; D gene: -; CDR3 DNA: TGTGCCAGCAGCCGGAGACCAGGGGACTCTGGAAACACCATATATTTT; CDR3 protein: CASSRRPGDSGNTIYF
clone size: few; J gene: TRBJ1-1; V gene: TRBV6-1; D gene: -; CDR3 DNA: TGTGTCAGCTCAGGGCGGGGCAGAATGAACACTGAAGCTTTCTTT; CDR3 protein: CVSSGRGRMNTEAFF
clone size: many; J gene: TRBJ2-3; V gene: TRBV6-1; D gene: -; CDR3 DNA: TGTGCCAGCAGGTACCCCAGGGTGGGCACGACCACAGATACGCAGTATTTT; CDR3 protein: CASRYPRVGTTTDTQYF
clone size: many; J gene: TRBJ2-1; V gene: TRBV28; D gene: TRBD2; CDR3 DNA: TGTGCCAGCCCAAGTCATAGGGGAGGGAGTGTATCCTACAATGAGCAGTTCTTC; CDR3 protein: CASPSHRGGSVSYNEQFF
clone size: many; J gene: TRBJ1-2; V gene: TRBV20-1; D gene: TRBD1; CDR3 DNA: TGCAGTGCCCTAAGGACAGGGAATTCCCATGGCTACACCTTC; CDR3 protein: CSALRTGNSHGYTF
clone size: -; J gene: TRBJ2-7; V gene: TRBV10-3; D gene: TRBD2; CDR3 DNA: TGTGCCATCAGTGGACCCGGGGGGCGGGGGGTATACGAGCAGTACTTC; CDR3 protein: CAISGPGGRGVYEQYF
clone size: -; J gene: TRBJ2-3; V gene: TRBV12-5; D gene: -; CDR3 DNA: TGTGCTAGTGGTTTGGTACTGGGCCCAGCGGAGTCCACAGATACGCAGTATTTT; CDR3 protein: CASGLVLGPAESTDTQYF
clone size: -; J gene: TRBJ2-1; V gene: TRBV28; D gene: TRBD1; CDR3 DNA: TGTGCCAGCAGCTACAGGGGAAGAACCTACAATGAGCAGTTCTTC; CDR3 protein: CASSYRGRTYNEQFF
clone size: -; J gene: TRBJ2-7; V gene: TRBV18; D gene: TRBD1; CDR3 DNA: TGTGCCAGCTCCCTCACCGGGGACAGCTTTTCCTACGAGCAGTACTTC; CDR3 protein: CASSLTGDSFSYEQYF
clone size: -; J gene: TRBJ1-1; V gene: TRBV24-1; D gene: -; CDR3 DNA: TGTGCCACCAGTGCAGACATGAACACTGAAGCTTTCTTT; CDR3 protein: CATSADMNTEAFF
clone size: many; J gene: TRBJ2-1; V gene: TRBV3-1; D gene: -; CDR3 DNA: TGTGCCAGCAGCCAAAGGCCCGCCTCCTCCTACAATGAGCAGTTCTTC; CDR3 protein: CASSQRPASSYNEQFF
clone size: -; J gene: TRBJ2-1; V gene: TRBV12-3/TRBV12-4; D gene: TRBD1; CDR3 DNA: TGTGCCAGCACCATGGACAGGGCCCGTCGGTCCTACAATGAGCAGTTCTTC; CDR3 protein: CASTMDRARRSYNEQFF
clone size: many; J gene: TRBJ1-1; V gene: TRBV4-1; D gene: -; CDR3 DNA: TGCGCCAGCAGCCAAGGGGAGACACTTAACACTGAAGCTTTCTTT; CDR3 protein: CASSQGETLNTEAFF
clone size: many; J gene: TRBJ1-4; V gene: TRBV2; D gene: -; CDR3 DNA: TGTGCCAGCAGCTTCCCGGGTAGTAGCCCAACTAATGAAAAACTGTTTTTT; CDR3 protein: CASSFPGSSPTNEKLFF
clone size: many; J gene: TRBJ2-1; V gene: TRBV27; D gene: TRBD2; CDR3 DNA: TGTGCCAGCAGCCGTCTAGCGGGCCCGTACAATGAGCAGTTCTTC; CDR3 protein: CASSRLAGPYNEQFF
clone size: many; J gene: TRBJ1-2; V gene: TRBV27; D gene: TRBD1; CDR3 DNA: TGTGCCAGCGGACAGCCGGGACAGGGAGAGGACTATGGCTACACCTTC; CDR3 protein: CASGQPGQGEDYGYTF
clone size: many; J gene: TRBJ2-1; V gene: TRBV29-1; D gene: -; CDR3 DNA: TGCAGCGTTGATCTGGCGGGAATCAATGAGCAGTTCTTC; CDR3 protein: CSVDLAGINEQFF
clone size: -; J gene: TRBJ1-6; V gene: TRBV7-8; D gene: -; CDR3 DNA: TGTGCCAGCAGCTTAGGTATCGGGGGCCTAGGCTCACCCCTCCACTTT; CDR3 protein: CASSLGIGGLGSPLHF
clone size: many; J gene: TRBJ1-2; V gene: TRBV6-2/TRBV6-3; D gene: TRBD1; CDR3 DNA: TGTGCCAGCAGTTACTCGAGGAGGGACAGGGGCTATGGCTACACCTTC; CDR3 protein: CASSYSRRDRGYGYTF